This T cell receptor beta chain was captured by sequencing in a study of control samples from healthy donors and cancer patients. Here immunoSEQ multiplex PCR was the method, and the copy in TCRdb shows in-frame clones only, minus some. The data contain about 230,000 clones, more than 65% of them seen just once; the ten biggest clones take up about an eighth. This CDR3 contains 13 residues. Germline assignment: CDR1 MNHEY and CDR2 SMNVEV (reference sequence). V lost 1 base and J 5 bases, leaving 8 bases between the germline ends. Notes on this clone: This sample includes further DNA sequences coding for the same CDR3.

The V gene is TRBV27, the J gene TRBJ2-5; D gene unclear. This TCR derives from a woman aged 55-69 years with lung cancer. Sequencing input: PBMCs. The DNA of the CDR3 is TGTGCCAGCAGTTTATTGGGTGGGGAGACCCAGTACTTC. It codes for CASSLLGGETQYF.